Reported below is one TCR beta chain. Its antigen remains undetermined. Base qualities are missing; no much larger clone stands one base away. From the cysteine up to the phenylalanine, the CDR3 has a length of 15 residues. Of all the DNA, just the CDR3 is kept, 45 bases in frame from base 1. V is pared back by 4 bases and J by 5 bases, with 18 bases lying between the germline termini. According to the germline V gene, CDR1 reads SGHRS and CDR2 reads YFSETQ. Donors were healthy HIV-negative adults with no recently reported acute infections or vaccinations. Every donor was a Caucasian adult residing in Nashville, Tennessee, USA. CD4+ T cells were enriched through magnetic negative selection, after which naive cells were positively selected on CD45RA and the remaining negative fraction served as the memory subset. Blood was obtained by leukapheresis, after which PBMCs were separated by Ficoll-Histopaque density gradient centrifugation and cryopreserved in liquid nitrogen vapor phase. Analytical flow cytometry was used to check the purity and quantity of every magnetically sorted T cell population. Genomic DNA was isolated from every sorted fraction and measured by UV absorbance on a Nanodrop 2000c.

This sample is part of a study of shared clonotypes between healthy human individuals (dated by TCRdb to the early 2020s). Describing the broader study: The cohort included three men and a couple of women between 18 and 49 years of age. Per donor, three plates each were used for CD4 naive and CD4 memory, two for CD8 naive, and one for CD8 memory. Blood TCR repertoires of about five healthy adults were deeply sequenced to estimate repertoire size and the extent of clonotype sharing between individuals. Different laboratories and diverse techniques were used to prepare libraries and sequence TCR repertoires, to increase sequencing depth and limit assay-specific biases. Leukapheresis yielded between about 0.9 and 9.5 billion PBMCs per donor. The research as a whole found: Rarefaction of sorted-subset datasets indicated incomplete sequencing despite the large sequencing depth. Estimated clonotype richness was generally larger for naive than for memory subsets. Clonotypes shared by all four sorted-subset donors showed higher generation probabilities than non-shared clonotypes. Because the study included only a small number of donors, the genetic and exposure-history diversity represented was limited. Only blood was sampled, and tissue TCR repertoires likely differ from those in blood. Based on pairwise subsampling, the degree of clonotype sharing among donors was expected to be affected by sequencing depth. Sharing across a handful of donors was observed for about 5% of naive CD4, about 4% of naive CD8, over 2% of memory CD4, and around 0.42% of memory CD8 clonotypes.

Using the deep immunoSEQ assay, TCR CDR3 regions were amplified from genomic DNA by multiplex PCR. Extracted genomic DNA from each cell subset was distributed evenly across all wells of several immunoSEQ 96-well plates, and each plate was treated as a replicate. For sorted subsets, 200 to 250 ng of genomic DNA, equivalent to 25,000 to 35,000 T cell genomes, went into each replicate PCR. Purified libraries were quantified with a Qubit 3.0 fluorometer, sized on a Bioanalyzer 2100, and re-quantified with the KAPA Library Quantification kit. A separate single-read 150-cycle Illumina NextSeq 550 flow cell was used to sequence each immunoSEQ 96-well plate. In the paper's pipeline: Because only junctional sequences without quality scores were contained in the immunoSEQ output, filtering matching that applied to full-length reads could not be performed. Sequences were annotated with PyIR, a Python wrapper for IgBLAST v1.9, using IMGT germline references to assign V/J genes and CDR3. Reads were removed for weak V/J assignments (E-value above 1e-6), missing CDR3, stop codons, out-of-frame junctions, or ambiguous translated residues. V3J clonotypes were defined as sequences sharing an identical inferred V gene, J gene, and CDR3 amino acid sequence. To compute the percentage overlap between repertoires, the number of shared unique clonotypes was divided by the size of the smaller repertoire. Repertoire richness was assessed with RTK rarefaction, the Chao1 estimator, and Recon v2.1 estimates of unobserved clonotypes. Generation probabilities were computed with OLGA for all TCRbeta clonotypes obtained by the gDNA method from several donors. In its TCRdb copy, this immuneACCESS table keeps in-frame sequences only and misses some clones. Where compared with another copy, unresolved V genes explain less than half of these, and the others have no known cause. That table furnishes V, J and clone size, whereas the DNA furnished D and trimming. The sample table contains over 850,000 clones; only one count was recorded for 75% to 85% of them. The ten largest account for more than 0.5% of the sample.

The sequence was collected from a young man in good health. Some clones in this sample may be carry-over from other donors' samples. The sequenced material came from memory CD4+ T cells from PBMCs. Interpreted using the paper, the cell subset or site label stands for: CD45RA-negative fraction. This chain joins TRBV5-1 to TRBJ2-5; TRBD2 could be the D gene, as 6 bases match. The nucleotides read TGCGCCAGCAGCGCCACAACTAGCAGAGCGGAGACCCAGTACTTC. Its amino acids are CASSATTSRAETQYF.